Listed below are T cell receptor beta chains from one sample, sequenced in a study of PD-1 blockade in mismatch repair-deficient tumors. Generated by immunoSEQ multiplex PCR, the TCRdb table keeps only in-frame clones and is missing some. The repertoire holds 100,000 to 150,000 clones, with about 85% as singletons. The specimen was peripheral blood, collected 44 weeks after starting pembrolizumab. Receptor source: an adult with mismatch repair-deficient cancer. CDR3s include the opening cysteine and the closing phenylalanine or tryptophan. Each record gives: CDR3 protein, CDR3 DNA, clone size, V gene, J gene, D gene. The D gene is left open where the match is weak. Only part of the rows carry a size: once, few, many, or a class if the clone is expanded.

CASSLAGAGANVLTF	TGCGCCAGCAGCTTGGCAGGGGCCGGGGCCAACGTCCTGACTTTC	-	TRBV5-1	TRBJ2-6	-
CASTRDSSRADTQYF	TGTGCCAGCACCCGGGACAGTAGCCGGGCGGATACGCAGTATTTT	-	TRBV9	TRBJ2-3	TRBD1
CASSARGEADEQFF	TGTGCCAGCAGCGCCCGGGGGGAGGCGGATGAGCAGTTCTTC	once	TRBV11-2	TRBJ2-1	TRBD2
CASSLDVAGGNNEQFF	TGCGCCAGCAGCCTGGACGTGGCGGGAGGAAACAATGAGCAGTTCTTC	-	TRBV4-3	TRBJ2-1	TRBD2
CASSLDMKNTEAFF	TGTGCCAGCAGCTTAGACATGAAGAACACTGAAGCTTTCTTT	-	TRBV7-9	TRBJ1-1	-
CASSLSGRENTGELFF	TGTGCCAGCAGCCTTAGCGGGAGGGAGAACACCGGGGAGCTGTTTTTT	-	TRBV9	TRBJ2-2	TRBD2
CASSRRSTGAYEQYF	TGTGCCAGCAGCCGAAGGTCGACAGGGGCCTACGAGCAGTACTTC	-	TRBV14	TRBJ2-7	TRBD1
CASSLGAPNEKLFF	TGTGCCAGCAGTTTAGGGGCTCCTAATGAAAAACTGTTTTTT	-	TRBV27	TRBJ1-4	-
CASSDSSEGSDTQYF	TGTGCCAGCAGTGACTCTTCTGAGGGCTCAGATACGCAGTATTTT	-	TRBV6-4	TRBJ2-3	-
CASSPVTPGSGRETQYF	TGCGCCAGCAGCCCGGTAACTCCGGGGAGCGGGAGAGAGACCCAGTACTTC	-	TRBV4-3	TRBJ2-5	TRBD2
CASTFGLSTDTQYF	TGTGCCAGCACCTTCGGTCTTTCCACAGATACGCAGTATTTT	-	TRBV2	TRBJ2-3	-
CASSQDRGGTDTQYF	TGTGCCAGCAGCCAGGACAGGGGGGGCACAGATACGCAGTATTTT	-	TRBV7-9	TRBJ2-3	TRBD1
CASSYLRGYEQYF	TGTGCCAGCAGTTACTTGAGAGGTTACGAGCAGTACTTC	-	TRBV27	TRBJ2-7	-
CASSDRDNYNEQFF	TGTGCCAGCAGTGACCGGGACAACTACAATGAGCAGTTCTTC	-	TRBV6-4	TRBJ2-1	-
CASSLVLNTEAFF	TGTGCCAGCAGTTTGGTGTTGAACACTGAAGCTTTCTTT	-	TRBV27	TRBJ1-1	-
CASRREGHTDTQYF	TGCGCTTCACGGCGGGAGGGCCACACAGATACGCAGTATTTT	-	TRBV5-1	TRBJ2-3	TRBD2
CASSLSRTANTEAFF	TGTGCCAGCAGTTTATCGCGGACCGCGAACACTGAAGCTTTCTTT	-	TRBV27	TRBJ1-1	-
CASSGPSNEQFF	TGTGCCAGCAGTGGGCCCTCCAATGAGCAGTTCTTC	-	TRBV6-5	TRBJ2-1	-
CASSQPRTSGKETQYF	TGCGCCAGCAGCCAGCCCAGGACTAGCGGGAAAGAGACCCAGTACTTC	-	TRBV4-1	TRBJ2-5	TRBD2
CASSLDVSYEQYF	TGTGCCAGCAGCCTGGATGTCTCCTACGAGCAGTACTTC	few	TRBV11-2	TRBJ2-7	-
CASSESAEPGELFF	TGCGCCAGCAGTGAGTCTGCGGAGCCTGGGGAGCTGTTTTTT	-	TRBV6-1	TRBJ2-2	-
CASSPRGQRANYGYTF	TGTGCCAGCAGCCCCCGAGGGCAGAGAGCTAACTATGGCTACACCTTC	-	TRBV7-8	TRBJ1-2	-
CASSLGGWGAIYEQYF	TGTGCCAGCAGCTTGGGGGGCTGGGGGGCTATTTACGAGCAGTACTTC	-	TRBV5-6	TRBJ2-7	-
CASSGGGNAQETQYF	TGTGCCAGCAGCGGGGGGGGGAACGCACAAGAGACCCAGTACTTC	-	TRBV9	TRBJ2-5	TRBD2
CTIMKRDSVNTEAFF	TGTACCATCATGAAAAGGGACAGCGTTAACACTGAAGCTTTCTTT	-	TRBV10-3	TRBJ1-1	TRBD1
CASAYTPEVETQYF	TGTGCCAGCGCTTATACCCCGGAGGTAGAGACCCAGTACTTC	once	TRBV7-9	TRBJ2-5	-
CASSLFPQETQYF	TGTGCCAGCAGCTTATTTCCCCAAGAGACCCAGTACTTC	-	TRBV7-3	TRBJ2-5	-
CASSAGQGARFGTDTQYF	TGTGCCAGTAGTGCCGGACAGGGGGCGAGGTTTGGCACAGATACGCAGTATTTT	-	TRBV19	TRBJ2-3	TRBD1
CASSSGSQGYSIEQYF	TGTGCCAGCAGCTCAGGGAGTCAGGGTTATTCGATCGAGCAGTACTTC	once	TRBV7-8	TRBJ2-7	-
CASSLAAGSYEQYF	TGTGCCAGCAGTTTAGCGGCAGGGAGCTACGAGCAGTACTTC	few	TRBV27	TRBJ2-7	-
CASSSVGLAGKSYEQYF	TGTGCCAGCAGTAGCGTGGGACTAGCGGGAAAGTCCTACGAGCAGTACTTC	-	TRBV27	TRBJ2-7	TRBD2
CASSRLAGGRETQYF	TGCGCCAGCAGCCGACTAGCGGGAGGTCGGGAGACCCAGTACTTC	-	TRBV4-3	TRBJ2-5	TRBD2
CASSELAGSYNEQFF	TGTGCCAGCAGTGAACTAGCGGGCTCCTACAATGAGCAGTTCTTC	medium-sized	TRBV6-1	TRBJ2-1	TRBD2
CASSKQRAHGCRHF	TGTGCCAGCAGCAAACAACGGGCGCACGGATGTCGACACTTC	few	TRBV21-1	TRBJ2-4	-
CASSQAGAPSYEQYF	TGTGCCAGCAGCCAAGCTGGGGCGCCGAGCTACGAGCAGTACTTC	few	TRBV4-2	TRBJ2-7	-
CASSEAGPYYNEQFF	TGTGCCAGCAGTGAAGCGGGTCCATACTACAATGAGCAGTTCTTC	-	TRBV6-1	TRBJ2-1	-
CASKFWGTEAFF	TGTGCCAGCAAGTTTTGGGGAACTGAAGCTTTCTTT	-	TRBV6-1	TRBJ1-1	-
CASSVSQRGNTEAFF	TGTGCCAGCAGTGTTTCACAGCGGGGGAACACTGAAGCTTTCTTT	-	TRBV2	TRBJ1-1	-
CASSQVQGTGNTIYF	TGCGCCAGCAGCCAAGTGCAGGGAACTGGAAACACCATATATTTT	-	TRBV4-1	TRBJ1-3	-
CASSLGWANGELFF	TGTGCCAGCAGCCTCGGATGGGCCAACGGGGAGCTGTTTTTT	-	TRBV5-4	TRBJ2-2	-
CASSLARHGSSYNEQFF	TGCGCCAGCAGCCTAGCCCGCCACGGGAGCTCCTACAATGAGCAGTTCTTC	-	TRBV4-1	TRBJ2-1	-
CASSELLTWPADNEQFF	TGTGCCAGCAGTGAGTTATTAACATGGCCCGCAGACAATGAGCAGTTCTTC	-	TRBV6-4	TRBJ2-1	-
CASSPPGHLEAFF	TGTGCCAGCAGCCCCCCGGGACATCTTGAAGCTTTCTTT	-	TRBV2	TRBJ1-1	-
CASILGRGLSSYNEQFF	TGTGCCAGCATCCTCGGCCGGGGCTTAAGCTCCTACAATGAGCAGTTCTTC	-	TRBV11-2	TRBJ2-1	-
CASSAWGTLAEQYF	TGTGCCAGCAGTGCGTGGGGCACCCTTGCGGAGCAGTACTTC	-	TRBV28	TRBJ2-7	-
CASSAQGWGYTF	TGTGCCAGCAGCGCACAGGGCTGGGGCTACACCTTC	few	TRBV5-6	TRBJ1-2	-
CASSLAAAYNYGYTF	TGTGCCAGCAGCTTAGCGGCAGCCTATAACTATGGCTACACCTTC	-	TRBV7-9	TRBJ1-2	-
CAWTGRPARNTGELFF	TGTGCCTGGACCGGCCGCCCAGCCCGGAACACCGGGGAGCTGTTTTTT	-	TRBV30	TRBJ2-2	-
CASSLERVDAPQETQYF	TGTGCCAGCAGCTTGGAGCGGGTTGACGCCCCCCAAGAGACCCAGTACTTC	once	TRBV5-4	TRBJ2-5	-
CASSPSLSQTQYF	TGTGCCAGCAGCCCGTCCCTCTCTCAGACCCAGTACTTC	-	TRBV7-2	TRBJ2-5	-
CASSYSGRQETQYF	TGTGCCAGCAGTTACTCGGGCAGACAAGAGACCCAGTACTTC	-	TRBV6-5	TRBJ2-5	-
CASSRLAGGSYEQYF	TGTGCCAGCAGCAGACTAGCGGGAGGGTCATACGAGCAGTACTTC	-	TRBV7-2	TRBJ2-7	TRBD2
CASSLGPGNEQFF	TGTGCCAGCAGTTTAGGCCCGGGCAATGAGCAGTTCTTC	-	TRBV28	TRBJ2-1	-
CASSQSLVPGELFF	TGCGCCAGCAGCCAATCACTAGTTCCCGGGGAGCTGTTTTTT	once	TRBV4-1	TRBJ2-2	-
CASSLAGPVETQYF	TGTGCCAGCAGCTTAGCAGGGCCCGTTGAGACCCAGTACTTC	-	TRBV7-2	TRBJ2-5	-
CASSLGAIGETQYF	TGTGCCAGCAGCTTAGGCGCCATCGGAGAGACCCAGTACTTC	-	TRBV7-8	TRBJ2-5	-
CASSYDRILRGYTF	TGTGCCAGCAGTTACGACAGGATTCTACGAGGCTACACCTTC	-	TRBV6-6	TRBJ1-2	-